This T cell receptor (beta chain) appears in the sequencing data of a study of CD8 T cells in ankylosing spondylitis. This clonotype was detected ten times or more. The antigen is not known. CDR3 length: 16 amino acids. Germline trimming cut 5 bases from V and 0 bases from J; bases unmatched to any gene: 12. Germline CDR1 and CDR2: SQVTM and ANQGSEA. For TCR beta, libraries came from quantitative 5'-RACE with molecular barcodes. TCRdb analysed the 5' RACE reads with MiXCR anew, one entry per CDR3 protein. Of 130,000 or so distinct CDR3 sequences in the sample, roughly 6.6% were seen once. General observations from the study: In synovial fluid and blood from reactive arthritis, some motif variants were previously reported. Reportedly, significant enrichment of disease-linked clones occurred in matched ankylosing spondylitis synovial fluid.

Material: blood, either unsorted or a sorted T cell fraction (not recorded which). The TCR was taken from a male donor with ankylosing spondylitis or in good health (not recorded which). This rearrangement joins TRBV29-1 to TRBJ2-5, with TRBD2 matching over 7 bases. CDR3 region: CSVRSSDGRNQETQYF. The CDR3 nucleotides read TGCAGCGTTCGTTCTTCGGACGGGAGGAACCAAGAGACCCAGTACTTC. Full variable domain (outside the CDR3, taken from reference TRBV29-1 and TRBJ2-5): SAVISQKPSRDICQRGTSLTIQCQVDSQVTMMFWYRQQPGQSLTLIATANQGSEATYESGFVIDKFPISRPNLTFSTLTVSNMSPEDSSIYLCSVRSSDGRNQETQYFGPGTRLLVL.